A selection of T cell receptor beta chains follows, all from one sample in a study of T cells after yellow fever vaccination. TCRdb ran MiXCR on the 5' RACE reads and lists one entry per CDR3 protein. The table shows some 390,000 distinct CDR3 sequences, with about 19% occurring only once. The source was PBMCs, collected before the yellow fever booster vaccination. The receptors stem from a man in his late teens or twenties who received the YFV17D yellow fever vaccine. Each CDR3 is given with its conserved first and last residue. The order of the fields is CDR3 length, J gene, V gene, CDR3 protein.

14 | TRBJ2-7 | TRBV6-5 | CASRYTNGPYEQYF
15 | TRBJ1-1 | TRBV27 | CASSLSPVMNTEAFF
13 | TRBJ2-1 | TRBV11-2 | CASSLVGRREQFF
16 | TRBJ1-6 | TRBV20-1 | CSARENSGTYNSPLHF
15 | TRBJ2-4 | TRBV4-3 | CASSQDISGGNIQYF
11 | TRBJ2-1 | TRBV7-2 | CASSVRYGQFF
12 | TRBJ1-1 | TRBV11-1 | CASSTNRDEAFF
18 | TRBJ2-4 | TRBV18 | CASSPPLDRGSDKNIQYF
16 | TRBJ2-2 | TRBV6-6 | CASGQGLAGNTGELFF
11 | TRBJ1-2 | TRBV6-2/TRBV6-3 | CASSMGGGYTF
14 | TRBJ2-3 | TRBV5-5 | CASSLIAGTDTQYF
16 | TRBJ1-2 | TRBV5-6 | CASSLRGAQGSYGYTF
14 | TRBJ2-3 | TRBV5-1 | CASSYTGEGDTQYF
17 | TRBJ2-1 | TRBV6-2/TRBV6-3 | CASTPTGTPYSYNEQFF
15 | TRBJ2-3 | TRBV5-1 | CASSHGQGVADTQYF
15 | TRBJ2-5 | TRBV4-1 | CASSQERLVQETQYF
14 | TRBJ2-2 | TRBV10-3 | CAIPIAGNTGELFF
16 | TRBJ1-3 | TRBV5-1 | CASSLSSSLSGNTIYF
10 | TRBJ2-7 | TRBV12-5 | CASGLVPQYF
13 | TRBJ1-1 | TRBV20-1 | CSARQGLNTEAFF
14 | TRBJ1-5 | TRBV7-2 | CASSRGTSNQPQHF
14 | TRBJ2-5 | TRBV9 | CASSERGRKETQYF
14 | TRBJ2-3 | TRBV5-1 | CASSPRSLTDTQYF
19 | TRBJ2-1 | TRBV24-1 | CATSDLRAGGKVGYNEQFF
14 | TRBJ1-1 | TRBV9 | CASSVGSANTEAFF
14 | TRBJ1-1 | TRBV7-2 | CASSLIIMNTEAFF
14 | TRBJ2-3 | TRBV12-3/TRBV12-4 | CASSWGRSTDTQYF
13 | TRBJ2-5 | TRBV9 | CASSGVGGETQYF
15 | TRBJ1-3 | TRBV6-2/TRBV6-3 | CASSPYVSSGNTIYF
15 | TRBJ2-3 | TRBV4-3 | CASSQTDRSTDTQYF
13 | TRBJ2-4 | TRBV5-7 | CARRGLAKNIQYF
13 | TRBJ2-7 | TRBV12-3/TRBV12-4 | CASSRRRGYEQYF
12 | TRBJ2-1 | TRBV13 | CASSALGNEQFF
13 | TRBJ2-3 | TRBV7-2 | CASRRTSTDTQYF
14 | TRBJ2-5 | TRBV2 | CASKPGLAVETQYF
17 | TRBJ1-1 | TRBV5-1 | CASSLALGGASNTEAFF
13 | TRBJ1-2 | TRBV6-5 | CASRETGSGGYTF
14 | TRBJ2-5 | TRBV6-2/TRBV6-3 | CASNRAEIQETQYF
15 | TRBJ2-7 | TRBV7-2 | CASSLRDRGRQEQYF
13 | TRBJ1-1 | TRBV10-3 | CAISETMNTEAFF
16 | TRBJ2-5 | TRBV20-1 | CSAWAASGEWQETQYF
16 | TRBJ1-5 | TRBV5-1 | CASSPGGGAGNQPQHF
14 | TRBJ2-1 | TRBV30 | CAWTVGGPYNEQFF
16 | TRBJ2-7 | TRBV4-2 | CASSQEWDGGGDEQYF
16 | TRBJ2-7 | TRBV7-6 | CASSLEGTSSAYEQYF
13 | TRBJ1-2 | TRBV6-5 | CASSYSTGGGYTF